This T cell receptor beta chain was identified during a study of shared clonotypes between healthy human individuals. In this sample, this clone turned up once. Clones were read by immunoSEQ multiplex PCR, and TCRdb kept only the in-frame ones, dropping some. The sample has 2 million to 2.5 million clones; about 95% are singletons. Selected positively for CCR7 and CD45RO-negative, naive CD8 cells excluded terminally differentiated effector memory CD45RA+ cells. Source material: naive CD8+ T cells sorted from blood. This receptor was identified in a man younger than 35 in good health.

CDR3 DNA sequence: TGTGCCAGCAGTCCCCTCCCGACAGGGAACACTGAAGCTTTCTTT. The encoded protein is CASSPLPTGNTEAFF. The chain recombines TRBV27 with TRBJ1-1; a weak D match, TRBD1 (6 bases). Germline V gives CDR1 MNHEY, CDR2 SMNVEV (reference sequence). The CDR3 has 15 amino acids. V lost 5 bases, J lost 1 base, and 14 bases lay in between.